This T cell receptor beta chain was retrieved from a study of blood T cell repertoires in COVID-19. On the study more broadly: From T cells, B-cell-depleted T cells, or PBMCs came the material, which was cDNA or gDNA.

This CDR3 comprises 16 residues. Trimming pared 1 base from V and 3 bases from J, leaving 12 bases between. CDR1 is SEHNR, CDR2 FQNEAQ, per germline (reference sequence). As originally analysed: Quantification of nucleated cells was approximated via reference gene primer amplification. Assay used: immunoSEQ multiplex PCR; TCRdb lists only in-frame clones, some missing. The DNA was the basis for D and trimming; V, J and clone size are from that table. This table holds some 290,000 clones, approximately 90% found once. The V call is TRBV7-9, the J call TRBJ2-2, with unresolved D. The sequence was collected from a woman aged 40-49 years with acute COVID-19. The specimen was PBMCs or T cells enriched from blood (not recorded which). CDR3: CASSLGAGFYTGELFF. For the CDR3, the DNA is TGTGCCAGCAGCTTAGGGGCAGGTTTTTACACCGGGGAGCTGTTTTTT.